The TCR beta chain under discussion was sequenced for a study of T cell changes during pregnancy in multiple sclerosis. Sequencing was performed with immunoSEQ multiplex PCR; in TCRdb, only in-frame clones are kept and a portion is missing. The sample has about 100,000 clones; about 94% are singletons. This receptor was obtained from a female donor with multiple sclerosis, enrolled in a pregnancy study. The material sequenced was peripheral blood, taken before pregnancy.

CDR3 sequence reads: CASSPRSSGIETQYF. The DNA of the CDR3 is TGTGCCAGTAGTCCAAGATCTAGCGGGATCGAGACCCAGTACTTC. The chain joins TRBV19 to TRBJ2-5; TRBD2 matches at 9 bases. The CDR3 consists of 15 residues. Germline V lookup: CDR1 LNHDA, CDR2 SQIVND (reference sequence). J gave up 5 bases and V 5 bases, and 9 bases lay outside the gene matches.